This is a list of T cell receptor beta chains from one sample in a study of blood T cells in healthy people across ages. MiXCR, applied by TCRdb to the 5' RACE reads, yields one record per CDR3 protein. The sample shows about 1.6 million distinct CDR3 sequences, almost 35% of them seen only once. What was sequenced was blood. The receptors derive from a woman aged 25 to 45 in good health. Each CDR3 is given with its conserved first and last residue. The order of the fields is clone size, D gene, V gene, J gene, CDR3 DNA, CDR3 protein. The D gene is left open where the match is weak. A clone size is listed for some rows: how often the clone was seen (once, few, many), or a class if it is expanded.

>.|.|TRBV6-1|TRBJ2-3
TGTGCCAGCCGGAGGATAGCGGATAGCACAGATACGCAGTATTTT
CASRRIADSTDTQYF
>many|.|TRBV29-1|TRBJ1-2
TGCAGCGTTGAGGAGAGGGGCTACACCTTC
CSVEERGYTF
>.|.|TRBV5-1|TRBJ2-1
TGCGCCAGCACCCCTTTGCGGGGAAGAAGTGAGCAGTTCTTC
CASTPLRGRSEQFF
>.|.|TRBV15|TRBJ2-3
TGTGCCACCAGCGTCAGCGGCACAGATACGCAGTATTTT
CATSVSGTDTQYF
>few|TRBD1|TRBV20-1|TRBJ1-2
TGCAGTGCCCCTCCCGGGACAGGGCGATCTGGCTACACCTTC
CSAPPGTGRSGYTF
>few|.|TRBV7-9|TRBJ1-2
TGTGCTAGCAGCTTAGTAGGCGGGACCTCTAACTATGGCTACACCTTC
CASSLVGGTSNYGYTF
>.|TRBD2|TRBV3-1|TRBJ2-2
TGTGCCAGCAGCCAAGTTTTAGCGGGGGGGCCGGGCACCGGGGAGCTGTTTTTT
CASSQVLAGGPGTGELFF
>.|.|TRBV5-1|TRBJ1-6
TGCGCCAGCAGCTTGGATGGGAGTTCACCCCTCCACTTT
CASSLDGSSPLHF
>.|TRBD2|TRBV27|TRBJ2-1
TGTGCCAGCAGTTTAAGGCAGGGCCAGCGGGGGAATATCTACAATGAGCAGTTCTTC
CASSLRQGQRGNIYNEQFF
>few|.|TRBV21-1|TRBJ2-7
TGTGCCAGCAGCACCCCGGGACTAGGCTGTATGAGGAACGAGCAGTACTTC
CASSTPGLGCMRNEQYF
>few|.|TRBV6-5|TRBJ2-5
TGTGCCAGCAGTTACGGGCAGGGGATGGAGACCCAGTACTTC
CASSYGQGMETQYF
>.|.|TRBV20-1|TRBJ1-1
TGCTCCCGCCCCCAGGGGAACACTGAAGCTTTCTTT
CSRPQGNTEAFF
>.|TRBD2|TRBV20-1|TRBJ2-3
TGCAGTGCGGTACTAGCGGGGACGCAGTATTTT
CSAVLAGTQYF
>.|.|TRBV2|TRBJ1-2
TGTGCCAGCAGTGAGGGGACATTCTATGGCTACACCTTC
CASSEGTFYGYTF
>.|TRBD1|TRBV5-1|TRBJ2-3
TGCGCCAGCAGTTCAGGGATGGGGACAGGGCTCACTTACACAGATACGCAGTATTTT
CASSSGMGTGLTYTDTQYF
>.|.|TRBV18|TRBJ1-2
TGTGCCAGCTCAAGGACTGGGAACAACTATGGCTACACCTTC
CASSRTGNNYGYTF
>few|.|TRBV6-1|TRBJ2-2
TGTGCCAGCAGTGAAGGCGGCCTAGGGAAGGGGGCGAACACCGGGGAGCTGTTTTTT
CASSEGGLGKGANTGELFF
>.|TRBD1|TRBV30|TRBJ1-1
TGTGCCTGGAGACCAGACAGGGCCATGAACACTGAAGCTTTCTTT
CAWRPDRAMNTEAFF
>few|.|TRBV20-1|TRBJ2-3
TGCAGTGCTAGGGGGACAAGACACACAGATACGCAGTATTTT
CSARGTRHTDTQYF
>.|TRBD1|TRBV10-3|TRBJ1-2
TGTGCCATCAGTGGACAGGGAAGCTATGGCTACACCTTC
CAISGQGSYGYTF
>.|.|TRBV9|TRBJ1-4
TGTGCCAGCAGCGTAGCTACGAGGGATGCGGATGAAAAACTGTTTTTT
CASSVATRDADEKLFF
>.|TRBD2|TRBV20-1|TRBJ2-2
TGCAGTGCTACCGGGACTAGCGGGGGCACCGGGGAGCTGTTTTTT
CSATGTSGGTGELFF
>few|.|TRBV20-1|TRBJ1-2
TGCAGTGCCTGCGAGCCTAACTATGGCTACACCTTC
CSACEPNYGYTF
>once|TRBD2|TRBV18|TRBJ2-3
TGTGCCAGCTCACCGGGGGCTAGCGGGGGAGATACGCAGTATTTT
CASSPGASGGDTQYF
>once|TRBD1|TRBV28|TRBJ1-1
TGTGCCAGCAGCTCAGGGGGCGCTTACACTGAAGCTTTCTTT
CASSSGGAYTEAFF
>few|TRBD2|TRBV27|TRBJ2-7
TGTGCCAGCAGCATCGCCCGGCGGGGGACTAGCGGATTAAATTCATCCTACGAGCAGTACTTC
CASSIARRGTSGLNSSYEQYF
>.|.|TRBV6-1|TRBJ2-5
TGTGCCAGCAGTGACCCCGGAAGATCGTACCAAGAGACCCAGTACTTC
CASSDPGRSYQETQYF
>.|.|TRBV28|TRBJ2-7
TGTGCCAGCAGTTTTCCGGGTTTAAATCCCTGGGGGTACGAGCAGTACTTC
CASSFPGLNPWGYEQYF
>few|.|TRBV6-5|TRBJ2-3
TGTGCCAGCAGTTCGACCCTGACTAGTATCATCATCGATACGCAGTATTTT
CASSSTLTSIIIDTQYF
>.|.|TRBV5-6|TRBJ2-4
TGTGCCAGCAGCTTGGCCGGCGAGGGGCTAGTCAAAAACATTCAGTACTTC
CASSLAGEGLVKNIQYF
>.|.|TRBV21-1|TRBJ2-1
TGTGCCAGCAGCTGCTCGGGGGGGAGGGGAGGCTCCTACAATGAGCAGTTCTTC
CASSCSGGRGGSYNEQFF
>few|TRBD2|TRBV12-3/TRBV12-4|TRBJ2-1
TGTGCCAGCAGTTTAGATGGACTAGCGCTTAATGAGCAGTTCTTC
CASSLDGLALNEQFF
>many|TRBD1|TRBV3-1|TRBJ1-2
TGTGCCAGCAGCCAAGGGACAGGGTTAAACTATGGCTACACCTTC
CASSQGTGLNYGYTF
>.|.|TRBV5-1|TRBJ2-1
TGCGCCAGCAGCTTGGATGCGCTAGGCGGAGGGTTTGGCAATGAGCAGTTCTTC
CASSLDALGGGFGNEQFF
>.|.|TRBV9|TRBJ1-1
TGTGCCAGCAGCTCGAGGGGAGGGAACACTAAAGCTTTCTTT
CASSSRGGNTKAFF
>.|TRBD1|TRBV6-6|TRBJ2-7
TGTGCCGGCAGTTATTCGGACAGGGAGGACGAGCAGTACTTC
CAGSYSDREDEQYF
>.|TRBD2|TRBV11-2|TRBJ2-1
TGTGCCAGCAGCTTAGGCTGGACTAGCGGGAGCTCTAATGAGCAGTTCTTC
CASSLGWTSGSSNEQFF
>.|TRBD2|TRBV20-1|TRBJ2-7
TGCAGTGCTAACCGCACTAGCGGGGGCTACGAGCAGTACTTC
CSANRTSGGYEQYF
>few|.|TRBV20-1|TRBJ1-6
TGCAGTGCGGTTGGCCAGGGTATCTCACCCCTCCACTTT
CSAVGQGISPLHF
>few|.|TRBV6-1|TRBJ1-2
TGTGCCAGCAGTGAAGCAGGCTGTGGCTACACCTTC
CASSEAGCGYTF
>few|.|TRBV14|TRBJ2-5
TGTGCCAGCAGCCAGAGATCCGGCGCACTCCAAGAGACCCAGTACTTC
CASSQRSGALQETQYF
>few|.|TRBV10-3|TRBJ1-1
TGTGCCATCAGTGAGTCTGTAGTGAACACTGAAGCTTTCTTT
CAISESVVNTEAFF
>.|.|TRBV5-1|TRBJ1-1
TGCGCCAGCAGCTTGGCTGGGGGGGTTGGCACTGAAGCTTTCTTT
CASSLAGGVGTEAFF
>.|TRBD1|TRBV5-6|TRBJ2-1
TGTGCCAGCAGCTTGGACCGGGACAGCTACTACAATGAGCAGTTCTTC
CASSLDRDSYYNEQFF
>.|.|TRBV4-1|TRBJ2-5
TGCGCCAGCAGCCAGCTGGGCCCCAAGTACTTC
CASSQLGPKYF
>few|.|TRBV5-1|TRBJ2-5
TGCGCCAGCAGCGCCGGGGAATTCAGGGAGACCCAGTACTTC
CASSAGEFRETQYF
>.|.|TRBV28|TRBJ1-6
TGTGCCAGCAGTCCCCAGGGGCGAAGTAATTCACCCCTCCACTTT
CASSPQGRSNSPLHF
>.|TRBD2|TRBV7-2|TRBJ2-3
TGTGCCAGCAGCTCTACAGCGGGAGGGACGGTAGATACGCAGTATTTT
CASSSTAGGTVDTQYF